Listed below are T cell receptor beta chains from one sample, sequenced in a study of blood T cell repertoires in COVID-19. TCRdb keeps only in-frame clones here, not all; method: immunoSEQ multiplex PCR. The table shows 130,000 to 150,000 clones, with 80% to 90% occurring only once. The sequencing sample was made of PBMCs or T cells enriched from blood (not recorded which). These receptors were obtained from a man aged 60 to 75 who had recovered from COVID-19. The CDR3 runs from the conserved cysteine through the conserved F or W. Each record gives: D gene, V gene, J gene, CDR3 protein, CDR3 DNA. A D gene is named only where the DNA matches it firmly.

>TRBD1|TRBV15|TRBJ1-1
CATSRAGGQGTEAFF
TGTGCCACCAGCAGAGCGGGGGGACAGGGGACTGAAGCTTTCTTT
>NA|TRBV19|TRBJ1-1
CASIHRAINGYTEAFF
TGTGCCAGTATTCACAGGGCCATAAATGGGTACACTGAAGCTTTCTTT
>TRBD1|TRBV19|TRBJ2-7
CASSIPDRDEQYF
TGTGCCAGTAGTATCCCCGACAGGGACGAGCAGTACTTC
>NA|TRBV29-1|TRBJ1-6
CSAATDWNSPLHF
TGCAGCGCCGCGACCGACTGGAATTCACCCCTCCACTTT
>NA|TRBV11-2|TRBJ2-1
CASSLTPSSYNEQFF
TGTGCCAGCAGCTTAACGCCCAGCTCCTACAATGAGCAGTTCTTC
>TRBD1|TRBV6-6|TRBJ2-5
CASRQGETQYF
TGTGCCAGCAGACAGGGGGAGACCCAGTACTTC
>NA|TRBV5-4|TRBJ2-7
CASSTGLVGEQYF
TGTGCCAGCTCCACCGGGTTAGTTGGCGAGCAGTACTTC
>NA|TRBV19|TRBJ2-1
CASSIDLGSYNEQFF
TGTGCCAGTAGTATAGATTTGGGCAGTTACAATGAGCAGTTCTTC
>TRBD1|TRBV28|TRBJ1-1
CASSLVDRATEAFF
TGTGCCAGCAGCTTGGTCGACAGGGCCACTGAAGCTTTCTTT
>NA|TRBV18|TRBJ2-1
CASSPPGTWNNEQFF
TGTGCCAGCTCTCCACCCGGGACTTGGAACAATGAGCAGTTCTTC
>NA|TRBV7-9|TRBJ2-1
CASRRIPNEQFF
TGTGCCAGCAGGCGCATCCCGAATGAGCAGTTCTTC
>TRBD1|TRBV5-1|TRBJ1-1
CASSVARRSGGEAFF
TGCGCCAGCAGCGTCGCCCGCCGGTCAGGGGGTGAAGCTTTCTTT
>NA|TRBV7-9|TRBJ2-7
CASTPGVLGEDEQYF
TGTGCCAGCACCCCGGGGGTGCTGGGGGAGGACGAGCAGTACTTC
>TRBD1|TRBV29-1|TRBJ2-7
CSAKTGAHEQYF
TGCAGCGCCAAGACAGGGGCCCACGAGCAGTACTTC
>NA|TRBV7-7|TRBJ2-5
CASSLRQQETQYF
TGTGCCAGCAGCTTAAGACAGCAAGAGACCCAGTACTTC
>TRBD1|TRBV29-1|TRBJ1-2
CSVGFWTGFGYTF
TGCAGCGTTGGTTTCTGGACAGGGTTTGGCTACACCTTC